This record looks at one T cell receptor (beta chain) sequence and its context. The data were taken from a study of blood T cell repertoires in COVID-19. Profiling relied on immunoSEQ multiplex PCR, and the TCRdb table lists in-frame clones only, not all of them. The sample lists approximately 110,000 clones; roughly 79% were seen once. The CDR3 covers 15 residues. Germline CDR1 SGDLS, CDR2 YYNGEE. V dropped 0 bases and J dropped 4; count of bases not matched to a gene: 4. The sequenced sample was peripheral blood. This chain joins TRBV9 and TRBJ1-5, with 7 positions matching TRBD1. This TCR derives from a woman aged 65 to 85 with acute or convalescent COVID-19. CDR3 amino acids: CASSVGGQNNQPQHF. CDR3 sequence (DNA): TGTGCCAGCAGCGTAGGGGGACAGAATAATCAGCCCCAGCATTTT.